The present T cell receptor (beta chain) was sequenced within a study of cytomegalovirus exposure and HLA in healthy donors. Background on the study: Early on, a data release was issued that held 80 million or so unique TCRs from HLA-typed donors. Findings and limits, study-wide: TCR beta chains numbering more than 150 were designated cytomegalovirus-associated. A later analysis linked a missense variant in DCLRE1C to the trimming of TCR beta V and J genes.

Details on this clone: Its antigen is still unknown.

Vbeta (60) and Jbeta (13) primers were used in the PCR. Method: immunoSEQ multiplex PCR; TCRdb's copy keeps in-frame clones and lacks some. The data contain 100,000 or so clones, approximately 80% of them singletons. Each donor was healthy, and each was a bone marrow donor. This clonotype originated in a young man in good health and CMV-seropositive. Material: PBMCs.

CDR3 DNA: TGTGCCAGCAGTTTATTGGGACATACTTACGAGCAGTACTTC. It yields the protein CASSLLGHTYEQYF. This chain connects TRBV28 to TRBJ2-7; possibly TRBD1 for D (6 bases). CDR3 size: 14 residues. V dropped 1 base and J dropped 4 bases, with 11 bases sitting between them. CDR1 MDHEN and CDR2 SYDVKM come from the germline V gene.